The TCR beta chain under discussion was sequenced for a study of PD-L1 blockade in urothelial cancer. Overall study context: Per blood sample, T cells had a median of roughly 150,000.

General study findings and limits: Tumor-associated blood clones were expanded more by durable-benefit patients at 3 weeks.

About this clone itself: Its matching antigen is unknown.

The time point here: pretreatment peripheral blood. Peripheral blood mononuclear cells were collected from every patient before and during treatment, yielding between 1 and 8 samples per patient. The table came from immunoSEQ multiplex PCR; TCRdb's copy has only in-frame clones and leaves some out. The data contain around 130,000 clones, roughly 83% of them seen just once; the ten biggest clones take up roughly 3.2%. The TCR comes from a man aged 45-65 years with urothelial cancer. The sample consisted of PBMCs, taken around atezolizumab (anti-PD-L1) treatment.

Written as DNA, the CDR3 is TGCGCCAGCAGCCCGGAGTTAACAGGGCGAAATGGCTACACCTTC. It translates to CASSPELTGRNGYTF. The rearrangement uses TRBV5-1 and TRBJ1-2; tentative D call: TRBD1 (6 bases). Germline loops: CDR1 SGHRS, CDR2 YFSETQ. Trimming shortened V by 4 bases and J by 6 bases, and 19 bases separated the two germline ends. The CDR3 totals 15 residues. Looking up the rest from reference TRBV5-1 and TRBJ1-2 gives the full variable domain: KAGVTQTPRYLIKTRGQQVTLSCSPISGHRSVSWYQQTPGQGLQFLFEYFSETQRNKGNFPGRFSGRQFSNSRSEMNVSTLELGDSALYLCASSPELTGRNGYTFGSGTRLTVV.